This T cell receptor (beta chain) was identified in a study of blood T cells in healthy people across ages. Study-level findings and limits: Per-million-T-cell TCR beta diversity fell roughly linearly with age. Strong correlation existed between TCR beta diversity and naive T cell percentage.

On this clonotype: Its cognate antigen is unknown.

The CDR3 runs to 14 residues. Germline V CDR1 and CDR2: SEHNR, FQNEAQ (reference sequence). Isolated PBMCs totaled at least 6.5 million in each sample. PCR was performed a second time for roughly 7 to 12 cycles using a sample-barcoded 5' primer and a J-beta primer mix. Carrying 12 random nucleotides, a template-switch adaptor labeled each individual cDNA molecule. TCRdb itself ran the 5' RACE reads through MiXCR, one entry per CDR3 protein. Of hundreds of thousands of distinct CDR3 sequences in the sample, around 21% were seen once. The clonotype originates from a man between 70 and 80 years old in good health. The V gene is TRBV7-9, the J gene TRBJ2-5; TRBD1 might be the D (5 bases). Judging by the DNA end, TRBJ2-1 fits better; the J call may be wrong. Sequenced material: blood. The CDR3 nucleotides are TGTGCCAGCAGCTTTTCGGTTAGGGGTGATGAGCAGTTCTTC. Translated: CASSFSVRGDEQFF.